What follows are 21 T cell receptor beta chains derived from one specimen sequenced in a study of T cells in Graves' hyperthyroidism and ophthalmopathy (dated by TCRdb to about 2019). Libraries came from multiplex PCR. The listed sequencing device is Illumina HiSeq 2000. The TCR beta CDR3 regions were amplified from the RNA transcripts. The first round of RT-PCR for the TCR CDR3 was performed with the HTBI primer set and the Qiagen OneStep RT-PCR kit. The public reads were quality trimmed at Q25 with fastp and then assembled into clones with MiXCR by TCRdb, keeping productive beta chains. For every CDR3 protein sequence, its rows merge into one entry that carries the most common genes and DNA. This sample comprises about 180,000 distinct CDR3 sequences, approximately 15% of them detected only once. The ten largest clones add up to 25% to 35% of the sample. The source material was blood. The receptors originated from a woman between 50 and 59 years old with Graves' hyperthyroidism.

This clonotype was seen ten or more times. The CDR3 region is CASSLWDDRGMYEQYF. The CDR3 bases are TGTGCCAGCAGTTTGTGGGATGACAGGGGGATGTACGAGCAGTACTTC. The chain couples TRBV2 to TRBJ2-7; 9 nucleotides match TRBD1. The germline V gene encodes CDR1 SNHLY and CDR2 FYNNEI. J gave up 4 bases and V 5 bases, and 12 bases lay outside the gene matches. The CDR3 is made up of 16 amino acids.

This clonotype has ten or more counts. Written as DNA, the CDR3 is TGTGCCAGCAGCTTATCCACAGCATCCTACGAGCAGTACTTC. Translating gives CASSLSTASYEQYF. This sequence joins TRBV7-2 and TRBJ2-7; no clear D. CDR3 size: 14 residues. CDR1 and CDR2 (germline): SGHTA, FQGNSA. Trimming pared 2 bases from V and 1 base from J, leaving 9 bases between.

This clonotype was detected ten times or more. V is TRBV12-3 or TRBV12-4 and J is TRBJ2-2, with D perhaps matching TRBD1 (5 bases). Trimming took 2 bases from V and 5 from J, leaving 12 bases between them. There are 15 residues in the CDR3. CDR3 DNA sequence: TGTGCCAGCAGTTTAAGGGGCCCGAGGACCGGGGAGCTGTTTTTT. Its protein is CASSLRGPRTGELFF.

This chain joins TRBV12-3 or TRBV12-4 and TRBJ2-1, with TRBD1 identical over 7 bases. V was pared by 3 bases and J by 4 bases, with 9 bases of the junction left unmatched. This CDR3 contains 16 residues. CDR3 residues: CASSLGRGPGYNEQFF. CDR3 DNA sequence: TGTGCCAGCAGTTTGGGAAGGGGGCCGGGGTACAATGAGCAGTTCTTC.

The J gene is TRBJ1-4, the V gene TRBV28; D possibly corresponds to TRBD1 (5 bases). The V end was cut by 2 bases, the J end by 3 bases, with 7 bases between. The CDR3 is 14 residues long. The germline V gene has CDR1 MDHEN and CDR2 SYDVKM. The DNA for the CDR3 is TGTGCCAGCAGTTTAATCAGGGCTAATGAAAAACTGTTTTTT. This gives the protein CASSLIRANEKLFF.

This clonotype was seen repeatedly, ten times or more. J is TRBJ1-5 and V is TRBV3-1; unclear D gene. Between the trimmed V and J ends, which lost 1 base and 4 bases, there was a span of 11 bases. The CDR3 totals 15 residues. Germline V gene data show CDR1 as LGHDT and CDR2 as YNNKEL (reference sequence). CDR3 in DNA: TGTGCCAGCAGCCAAGCAAAGGGAGGGAATCAGCCCCAGCATTTT. It codes for CASSQAKGGNQPQHF.

This clonotype has ten or more counts. This chain uses TRBV5-1 with TRBJ1-1; TRBD1 agrees at 9 bases. The CDR3 is made up of 15 amino acids. Germline trimming cut 4 bases from V and 5 bases from J; bases unmatched to any gene: 9. CDR1 is SGHRS and CDR2 is YFSETQ in the germline V gene. The CDR3 nucleotides read TGCGCCAGCAGCCCGGGGGCCGGGACAGGGACTGAAGCTTTCTTT. This encodes CASSPGAGTGTEAFF.

The sample holds many counts of this clonotype. This chain connects TRBV28 to TRBJ1-4; 7 nucleotides line up with TRBD1. Germline lookup yields CDR1 MDHEN and CDR2 SYDVKM. After removal of 8 bases from V and 7 bases from J, the junction contained 7 bases not matched to a gene. The CDR3 sequence is 13 residues long. DNA for the CDR3: TGTGCCAGCTTAGACAGGGTGCGTGAAAAACTGTTTTTT. Residues: CASLDRVREKLFF.

V gene TRBV10-3 combines with J gene TRBJ1-3, with D unresolved. The V and J ends lost 2 bases and 0 bases respectively, with 5 bases between them. This CDR3 is built from 14 residues. CDR1 and CDR2 (germline): ENHRY, SYGVKD. The CDR3 DNA follows: TGTGCCATCAGTGAGCCCTACTCTGGAAACACCATATATTTT. Amino acids: CAISEPYSGNTIYF.

This clonotype was picked up many times. The chain couples TRBV6-1 to TRBJ2-7, with D possibly TRBD1 on 6 matching bases. V was shortened by 10 bases and J by 3 bases, with 19 bases between the two germline ends. The length of the CDR3 is 14 residues. Looked up from germline, CDR1 is MNHNS and CDR2 is SASEGT. CDR3: CAIRVPQGRYEQYF. The CDR3 DNA follows: TGTGCCATTCGAGTCCCTCAGGGGCGCTACGAGCAGTACTTC.

This clonotype was seen at least ten times. V is TRBV20-1 and J is TRBJ1-4; no clear D gene. The ends were cut back, 2 bases at V and 0 bases at J, with 13 bases in the middle. Germline values: CDR1 DFQATT, CDR2 SNEGSKA (reference sequence). The CDR3 contains 16 residues. As DNA, the CDR3 is TGCAGTGCTAGATCTGGAGTGGTCCCAACTAATGAAAAACTGTTTTTT. This translates into CSARSGVVPTNEKLFF.

CDR3 residues: CASSWGGSMNTEAFF. The DNA of the CDR3 is TGTGCCAGCAGTTGGGGGGGTTCCATGAACACTGAAGCTTTCTTT. The rearrangement joins TRBV28 to TRBJ1-1, with D perhaps TRBD1 (5 bases). The CDR3 covers 15 residues. V lost 4 bases and J lost 0, with 12 bases in between. Germline CDR1 reads MDHEN; CDR2 reads SYDVKM.

Here the CDR3 reads CASSVGAEDTEAFF. The DNA of the CDR3 is TGTGCCAGCAGTGTGGGGGCTGAGGACACTGAAGCTTTCTTT. The chain is built from TRBV6-4 and TRBJ1-1, with D maybe TRBD1 (6 bases). Germline lookup yields CDR1 MRHNA and CDR2 SNTAGT. The CDR3 has 14 residues. Trimming removed 4 bases from V and 3 bases from J, with 12 bases in between.

This clonotype was picked up many times. J is TRBJ2-7 and V is TRBV7-2; TRBD2 aligns across 7 bases. This CDR3 region has 15 residues. The trim removed 5 bases at V and 5 bases at J, leaving 12 bases unmatched. CDR1 is SGHTA, CDR2 FQGNSA, per germline. In DNA, the CDR3 is TGTGCCAGCAGCCCCCTGGGCGGGGGAATGAACGAGCAGTACTTC. Protein product: CASSPLGGGMNEQYF.

This clonotype was seen ten or more times. The J gene is TRBJ2-2, the V gene TRBV6-1, with D hard to call. The CDR3 loop spans 15 amino acids. Trimming removed 2 bases at V and 2 bases at J, with 9 bases between. CDR1 is MNHNS and CDR2 is SASEGT in the germline V gene. The CDR3 DNA is TGTGCCAGCAGTGAATATAGCCTAAACACCGGGGAGCTGTTTTTT. This sequence encodes CASSEYSLNTGELFF.

Many counts were recorded for this clonotype. V and J are TRBV27 and TRBJ1-6; TRBD1 is a possible D gene (5 bases). The CDR3 is made up of 15 amino acids. Trimming pared 3 bases from V and 6 bases from J, leaving 12 bases between. Germline V gene data show CDR1 as MNHEY and CDR2 as SMNVEV (reference sequence). CDR3 residues: CASSFGGTFNSPLHF. Written as DNA, the CDR3 is TGTGCCAGCAGTTTCGGGGGGACTTTTAATTCACCCCTCCACTTT.

V is TRBV19 and J is TRBJ2-1, with unresolved D. CDR3 length: 12 residues. Germline CDR1 LNHDA, CDR2 SQIVND (reference sequence). The V end was cut by 3 bases, the J end by 12 bases, with 12 bases between. CDR3 nucleotides: TGTGCCAGTAGTATTGGCACCTTGGCGCAGTTCTTC. Its protein product is CASSIGTLAQFF.

With respect to this clonotype: A clone one base away is much larger, so this may be a read error. This rearrangement joins TRBV9 to TRBJ1-2; 7 bases agree with TRBD1. CDR1 is SGDLS, CDR2 YYNGEE, per germline. CDR3 length equals 16 residues. CDR3 loop: CPSSAHPRQGNYGYTF. CDR3 coding DNA: TGTCCCAGCAGTGCACATCCCCGACAGGGTAACTATGGCTACACCTTC.

V gene TRBV28 combines with J gene TRBJ2-7; TRBD2 is a possible D gene (5 bases). V was cut by 2 bases and J by 5 bases, with 13 bases left in between. The CDR3 covers 14 residues. The germline V gene has CDR1 MDHEN and CDR2 SYDVKM. The CDR3 protein is CASSLLAVGNEQYF. The DNA for the CDR3 is TGTGCCAGCAGTTTACTAGCTGTCGGAAACGAGCAGTACTTC.

This clonotype was seen many times. The chain has TRBV7-2 and TRBJ2-3; the match to TRBD2 covers 10 bases. Germline CDR1 and CDR2: SGHTA and FQGNSA. Trimming at V came to 5 bases and at J to 0 bases, leaving 5 bases not matched to a gene. This CDR3 has 16 residues. The CDR3 reads CASSPSGGVSTDTQYF. CDR3 sequence (DNA): TGTGCCAGCAGCCCTAGCGGGGGAGTTAGCACAGATACGCAGTATTTT.

CDR3 nucleotides: TGTGCCAGCAGGCCCTTATTTAACACTGAAGCTTTCTTT. It encodes CASRPLFNTEAFF. The V gene is TRBV28, the J gene TRBJ1-1; D gene ambiguous. The CDR3 has 13 amino acids. Germline CDR1 reads MDHEN; CDR2 reads SYDVKM. The germline V and J ends were trimmed by 6 bases and 2 bases, with 10 bases remaining between them.